This T cell receptor beta chain came from a study of CD8 T cells in Susac syndrome. This CDR3 comprises 11 residues. V shed 2 bases and J shed 8 bases, with 6 bases lying between them. Germline CDR1 reads SGHTA; CDR2 reads FQGNSA. Random hexamers primed reverse transcription of roughly 0.5 to 1 ug RNA. Via MiXCR, TCRdb re-called the immunoSEQ multiplex PCR reads, giving one row per CDR3 protein. The data show 250,000 to 300,000 distinct CDR3 sequences, about 88% seen once. The source is a human donor with multiple sclerosis. This rearrangement joins TRBV7-2 to TRBJ1-2; D is uncertain. The source material was CD8+ T cells from PBMCs. In DNA form, the CDR3 reads TGTGCCAGCAGCTTAAGTCGGGGCTACACCTTC. It is translated as CASSLSRGYTF.